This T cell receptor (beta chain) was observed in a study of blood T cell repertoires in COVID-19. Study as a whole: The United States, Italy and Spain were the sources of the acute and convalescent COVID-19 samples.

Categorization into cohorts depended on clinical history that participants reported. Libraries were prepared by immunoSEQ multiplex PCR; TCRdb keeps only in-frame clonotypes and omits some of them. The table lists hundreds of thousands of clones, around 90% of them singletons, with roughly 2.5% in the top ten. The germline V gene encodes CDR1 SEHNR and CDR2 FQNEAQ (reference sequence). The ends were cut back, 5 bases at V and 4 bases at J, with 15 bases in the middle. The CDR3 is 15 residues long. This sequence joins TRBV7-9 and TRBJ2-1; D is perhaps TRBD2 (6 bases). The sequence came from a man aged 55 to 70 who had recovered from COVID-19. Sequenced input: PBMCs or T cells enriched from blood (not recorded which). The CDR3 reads CASSHGTPVYNEQFF. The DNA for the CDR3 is TGTGCCAGCAGCCACGGGACTCCCGTATACAATGAGCAGTTCTTC.